The TCR beta chain under discussion was sequenced for a study of control samples from healthy donors and cancer patients. Measured with immunoSEQ multiplex PCR; TCRdb has only the in-frame clones, and not every one. The profile shows some 67,000 clones, around 87% of them singletons. This CDR3 contains 13 residues. CDR1 is SNHLY and CDR2 is FYNNEI in the germline V gene. V was trimmed by 3 bases and J by 4 bases, leaving 9 bases between them. V gene TRBV2 combines with J gene TRBJ1-2; D is perhaps TRBD1 (5 bases). This TCR came from a woman between 50 and 59 years old with head and neck cancer. Input material: PBMCs. The CDR3 reads CASSETATYGYTF. DNA for the CDR3: TGTGCCAGCAGTGAGACAGCGACCTATGGCTACACCTTC.